The rows below give T cell receptor beta chains drawn from one sample of a study of T cells in Graves' hyperthyroidism and ophthalmopathy. MiXCR was run by TCRdb on the multiplex PCR reads, yielding one entry per CDR3 protein. The profile shows fewer than 450,000 distinct CDR3 sequences, about 14% of them singletons. Material: blood. The receptors were sampled from a man aged 50 or older with Graves' ophthalmopathy. Both conserved end residues are part of each CDR3. Fields, in order: D gene, J gene, V gene, clone size, CDR3 length, CDR3 protein, CDR3 DNA. D genes are given only for firm matches. A row's size may be missing; if present it is once, few, many or a size class.

d_call: .
j_call: TRBJ2-5
v_call: TRBV5-5
clone_size: many
cdr3_length: 13
cdr3_aa: CASSFAWGETQYF
cdr3_nt: TGTGCCAGCAGCTTCGCCTGGGGGGAGACCCAGTACTTC

d_call: .
j_call: TRBJ2-2
v_call: TRBV9
clone_size: .
cdr3_length: 14
cdr3_aa: CASSRGWDTGELFF
cdr3_nt: TGTGCCAGCAGCCGAGGGTGGGACACCGGGGAGCTGTTTTTT

d_call: .
j_call: TRBJ1-1
v_call: TRBV12-3/TRBV12-4
clone_size: many
cdr3_length: 13
cdr3_aa: CASSKDRSTEAFF
cdr3_nt: TGTGCCAGCAGCAAAGACAGAAGCACTGAAGCTTTCTTT

d_call: TRBD1
j_call: TRBJ2-5
v_call: TRBV19
clone_size: .
cdr3_length: 15
cdr3_aa: CASSRGQQIQETQYF
cdr3_nt: TGTGCCAGTAGTAGGGGACAGCAGATACAAGAGACCCAGTACTTC

d_call: TRBD2
j_call: TRBJ2-2
v_call: TRBV6-1
clone_size: .
cdr3_length: 14
cdr3_aa: CASGEGRNTGELFF
cdr3_nt: TGTGCCAGCGGGGAGGGACGGAACACCGGGGAGCTGTTTTTT

d_call: .
j_call: TRBJ2-7
v_call: TRBV12-3/TRBV12-4
clone_size: many
cdr3_length: 14
cdr3_aa: CASNKAGQPYEQYF
cdr3_nt: TGTGCCAGCAATAAAGCGGGACAGCCCTACGAGCAGTACTTC

d_call: TRBD2
j_call: TRBJ2-5
v_call: TRBV7-6
clone_size: many
cdr3_length: 14
cdr3_aa: CASSLGSGAETQYF
cdr3_nt: TGTGCCAGCAGCTTAGGGAGCGGGGCTGAGACCCAGTACTTC

d_call: .
j_call: TRBJ1-4
v_call: TRBV10-3
clone_size: few
cdr3_length: 15
cdr3_aa: CATYSYGETNEKLFF
cdr3_nt: TGTGCCACCTATTCCTACGGGGAAACTAATGAAAAACTGTTTTTT

d_call: TRBD2
j_call: TRBJ2-7
v_call: TRBV6-1
clone_size: many
cdr3_length: 13
cdr3_aa: CASFGTSGYEQYF
cdr3_nt: TGTGCCAGCTTCGGGACTAGCGGCTACGAGCAGTACTTC

d_call: .
j_call: TRBJ1-1
v_call: TRBV20-1
clone_size: many
cdr3_length: 15
cdr3_aa: CSARDPTGLSAEAFF
cdr3_nt: TGCAGTGCTAGAGACCCGACAGGACTTAGCGCTGAAGCTTTCTTT

d_call: TRBD2
j_call: TRBJ2-7
v_call: TRBV6-1
clone_size: few
cdr3_length: 17
cdr3_aa: CASSPGTSGSKTYEQYF
cdr3_nt: TGTGCCAGCAGCCCCGGGACTAGCGGGAGCAAAACCTACGAGCAGTACTTC

d_call: .
j_call: TRBJ1-4
v_call: TRBV3-1
clone_size: .
cdr3_length: 13
cdr3_aa: CASSSGNWEKLFF
cdr3_nt: TGTGCCAGCAGTTCGGGGAATTGGGAAAAACTGTTTTTT

d_call: TRBD2
j_call: TRBJ2-1
v_call: TRBV20-1
clone_size: .
cdr3_length: 15
cdr3_aa: CSVSGGLAGENEQFF
cdr3_nt: TGCAGTGTTAGCGGGGGACTAGCGGGAGAAAATGAGCAGTTCTTC

d_call: .
j_call: TRBJ1-2
v_call: TRBV19
clone_size: few
cdr3_length: 15
cdr3_aa: CASSIDRGRNYGYTF
cdr3_nt: TGTGCCAGTAGTATAGATCGGGGACGGAACTATGGCTACACCTTC

d_call: .
j_call: TRBJ2-3
v_call: TRBV18
clone_size: many
cdr3_length: 12
cdr3_aa: CASSPTVDTQYF
cdr3_nt: TGTGCCAGCTCGCCAACAGTAGATACGCAGTATTTT

d_call: TRBD1
j_call: TRBJ1-1
v_call: TRBV19
clone_size: many
cdr3_length: 14
cdr3_aa: CASSADRANTEAFF
cdr3_nt: TGTGCCAGTAGTGCGGACAGGGCGAACACTGAAGCTTTCTTT

d_call: .
j_call: TRBJ1-5
v_call: TRBV12-3/TRBV12-4
clone_size: .
cdr3_length: 15
cdr3_aa: CASSLVPGTGQPQHF
cdr3_nt: TGTGCCAGCAGTTTAGTCCCAGGCACGGGGCAGCCCCAGCATTTT

d_call: .
j_call: TRBJ2-3
v_call: TRBV20-1
clone_size: .
cdr3_length: 11
cdr3_aa: CSASPGDTQYF
cdr3_nt: TGCAGTGCTAGCCCAGGAGATACGCAGTATTTT

d_call: .
j_call: TRBJ2-4
v_call: TRBV6-1
clone_size: few
cdr3_length: 15
cdr3_aa: CASTAGVRAKNIQYF
cdr3_nt: TGTGCCAGCACGGCAGGGGTTAGGGCCAAAAACATTCAGTACTTC

d_call: .
j_call: TRBJ2-7
v_call: TRBV9
clone_size: once
cdr3_length: 14
cdr3_aa: CASSVGGLGYEQYF
cdr3_nt: TGTGCCAGCAGCGTAGGGGGGCTAGGTTACGAGCAGTACTTC

d_call: .
j_call: TRBJ1-6
v_call: TRBV5-4
clone_size: few
cdr3_length: 14
cdr3_aa: CASSSRTGNSPLHF
cdr3_nt: TGTGCCAGCAGCTCCCGGACGGGAAATTCACCCCTCCACTTT

d_call: .
j_call: TRBJ2-1
v_call: TRBV5-1
clone_size: .
cdr3_length: 14
cdr3_aa: CASSLVLANNEQFF
cdr3_nt: TGCGCCAGCAGCTTGGTCCTAGCGAACAATGAGCAGTTCTTC

d_call: .
j_call: TRBJ1-1
v_call: TRBV14
clone_size: many
cdr3_length: 12
cdr3_aa: CASSQQQIEAFF
cdr3_nt: TGTGCCAGCAGCCAACAACAGATTGAAGCTTTCTTT